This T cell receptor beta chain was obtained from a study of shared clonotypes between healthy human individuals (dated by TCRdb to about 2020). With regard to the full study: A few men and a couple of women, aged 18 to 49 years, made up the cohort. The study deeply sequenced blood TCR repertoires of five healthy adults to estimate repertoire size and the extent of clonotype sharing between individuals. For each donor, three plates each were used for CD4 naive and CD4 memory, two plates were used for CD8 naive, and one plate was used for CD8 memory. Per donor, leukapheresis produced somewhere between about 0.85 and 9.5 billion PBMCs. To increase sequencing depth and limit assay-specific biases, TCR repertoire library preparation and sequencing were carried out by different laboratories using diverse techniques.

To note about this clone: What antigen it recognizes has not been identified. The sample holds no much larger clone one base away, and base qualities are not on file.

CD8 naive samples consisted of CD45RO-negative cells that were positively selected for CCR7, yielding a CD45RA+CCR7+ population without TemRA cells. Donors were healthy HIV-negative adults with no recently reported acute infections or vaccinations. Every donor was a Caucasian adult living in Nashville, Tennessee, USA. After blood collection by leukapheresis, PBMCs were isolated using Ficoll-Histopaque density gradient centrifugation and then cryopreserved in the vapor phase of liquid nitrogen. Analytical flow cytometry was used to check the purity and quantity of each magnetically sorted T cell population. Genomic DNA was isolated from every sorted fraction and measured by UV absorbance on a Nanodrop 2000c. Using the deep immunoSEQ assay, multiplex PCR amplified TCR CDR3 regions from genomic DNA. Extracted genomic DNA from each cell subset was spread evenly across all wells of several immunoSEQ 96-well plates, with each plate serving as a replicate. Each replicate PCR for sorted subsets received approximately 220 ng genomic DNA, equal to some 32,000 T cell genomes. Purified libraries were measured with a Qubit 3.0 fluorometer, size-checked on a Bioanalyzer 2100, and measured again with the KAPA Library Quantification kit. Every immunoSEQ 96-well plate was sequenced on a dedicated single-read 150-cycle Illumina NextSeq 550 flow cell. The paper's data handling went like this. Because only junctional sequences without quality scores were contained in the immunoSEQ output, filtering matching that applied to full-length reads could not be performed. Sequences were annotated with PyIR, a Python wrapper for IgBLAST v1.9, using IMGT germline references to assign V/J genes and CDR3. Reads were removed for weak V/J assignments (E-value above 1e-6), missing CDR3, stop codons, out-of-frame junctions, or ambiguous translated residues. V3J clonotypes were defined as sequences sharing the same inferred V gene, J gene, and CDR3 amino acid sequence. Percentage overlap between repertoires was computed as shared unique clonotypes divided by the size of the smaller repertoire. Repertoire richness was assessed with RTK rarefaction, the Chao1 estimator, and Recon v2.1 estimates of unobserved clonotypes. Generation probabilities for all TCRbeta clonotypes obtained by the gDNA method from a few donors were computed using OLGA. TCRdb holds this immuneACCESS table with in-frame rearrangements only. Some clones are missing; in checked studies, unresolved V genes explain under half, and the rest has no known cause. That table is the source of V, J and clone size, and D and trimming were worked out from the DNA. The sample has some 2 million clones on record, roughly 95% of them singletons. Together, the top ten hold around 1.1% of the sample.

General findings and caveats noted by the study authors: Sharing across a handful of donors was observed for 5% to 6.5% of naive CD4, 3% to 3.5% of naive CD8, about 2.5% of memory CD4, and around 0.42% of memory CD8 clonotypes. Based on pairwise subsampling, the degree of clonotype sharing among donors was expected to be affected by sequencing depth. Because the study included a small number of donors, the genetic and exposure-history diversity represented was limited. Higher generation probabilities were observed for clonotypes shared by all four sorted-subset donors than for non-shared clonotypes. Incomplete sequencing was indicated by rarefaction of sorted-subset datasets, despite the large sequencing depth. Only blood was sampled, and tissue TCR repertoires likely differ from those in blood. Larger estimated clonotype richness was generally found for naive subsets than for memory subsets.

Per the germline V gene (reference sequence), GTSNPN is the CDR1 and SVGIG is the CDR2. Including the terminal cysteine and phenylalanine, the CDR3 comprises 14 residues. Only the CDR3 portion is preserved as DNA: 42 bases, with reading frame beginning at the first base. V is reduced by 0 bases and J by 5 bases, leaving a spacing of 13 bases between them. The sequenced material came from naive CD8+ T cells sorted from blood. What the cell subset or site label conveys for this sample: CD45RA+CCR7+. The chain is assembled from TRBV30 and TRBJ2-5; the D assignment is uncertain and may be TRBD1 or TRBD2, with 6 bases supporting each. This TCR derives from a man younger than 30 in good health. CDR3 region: CAWSVSGGMETQYF. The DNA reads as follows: TGTGCCTGGAGTGTTTCCGGGGGCATGGAGACCCAGTACTTC.